A selection of T cell receptor beta chains follows, all from one sample in a study of blood T cell repertoires in COVID-19. Clones were sequenced by immunoSEQ multiplex PCR, and TCRdb holds only the in-frame ones, with some missing. The table records fewer than 200,000 clones, 65% to 80% of them present only once. The sample taken for sequencing was peripheral blood. The origin of the receptors is a man aged 60 to 75 with acute or convalescent COVID-19. Each CDR3 is given with its conserved first and last residue. Fields, in order: D gene, J gene, V gene, clone size, CDR3 protein, CDR3 DNA. D genes are given only for firm matches. Clone size, where shown, is once, few, many, or a class for clones that have expanded.

NA | TRBJ2-7 | TRBV6-2/TRBV6-3 | NA | CASSPGTPWEQYF | TGTGCCAGCAGCCCCGGGACTCCTTGGGAGCAGTACTTC
TRBD2 | TRBJ2-2 | TRBV3-1/TRBV3-2 | NA | CASSWGLAGGNTGELFF | TGTGCCAGCAGTTGGGGACTAGCGGGGGGGAACACCGGGGAGCTGTTTTTT
NA | TRBJ1-2 | TRBV13 | NA | CASSPPSGKHGYTF | TGTGCCAGCAGCCCCCCCTCCGGGAAACATGGCTACACCTTC
NA | TRBJ2-3 | TRBV11-2 | NA | CASSYIPGSTDTQYF | TGTGCCAGCAGCTATATCCCAGGGAGCACAGATACGCAGTATTTT
NA | TRBJ1-4 | TRBV10-2 | NA | CASSRGALEKLFF | TGCGCCAGCAGCCGGGGGGCCCTTGAAAAACTGTTTTTT
TRBD1 | TRBJ1-6 | TRBV19 | NA | CASSETGNNSPLHF | TGTGCCAGTAGCGAGACAGGGAATAATTCACCCCTCCACTTT
TRBD1 | TRBJ1-1 | TRBV5-1 | few | CASSWSGGTEAFF | TGCGCCAGCAGCTGGTCAGGGGGGACTGAAGCTTTCTTT
TRBD1 | TRBJ1-1 | TRBV6-6 | few | CASSTQGASAEAFF | TGTGCCAGCAGCACTCAGGGGGCTAGTGCTGAAGCTTTCTTT
NA | TRBJ1-5 | TRBV6-2/TRBV6-3 | few | CASSYSGGRNQPQHF | TGTGCCAGCAGTTACTCGGGAGGCCGCAATCAGCCCCAGCATTTT
TRBD1 | TRBJ1-5 | TRBV30 | NA | CAWRQGREPQHF | TGTGCCTGGCGACAGGGGAGGGAACCCCAGCATTTT
TRBD1 | TRBJ2-3 | TRBV5-4 | NA | CASSPGTGGNTDTQYF | TGTGCCAGCAGCCCCGGGACAGGGGGCAACACAGATACGCAGTATTTT
TRBD2 | TRBJ2-5 | TRBV5-6 | NA | CASSPSGGKQTQYF | TGTGCCAGCAGCCCGTCCGGGGGGAAGCAGACCCAGTACTTC
NA | TRBJ2-7 | TRBV4-1 | few | CASSQGGKVGYEQYF | TGCGCCAGCAGCCAAGGCGGAAAAGTCGGCTACGAGCAGTACTTC
TRBD1 | TRBJ2-2 | TRBV5-4 | NA | CASSPQGAGTGELFF | TGTGCCAGCAGTCCTCAGGGGGCTGGAACCGGGGAGCTGTTTTTT